This paragraph covers one TCR beta chain sequence. These data come from a study of T cell responses to AZD1222 COVID-19 vaccine. Method: immunoSEQ multiplex PCR; TCRdb's copy keeps in-frame clones and lacks some. Among about 150,000 clones listed, 85% to 90% were seen once. This TCR came from an adult who received the AZD1222 COVID-19 vaccine. The specimen was peripheral blood, collected 28 days after the second AZD1222 dose.

The CDR3 nucleotides read TGTGCCAGCAGTTTGGGCACCGGGGAGCTGTTTTTT. Translation gives CASSLGTGELFF. J is TRBJ2-2 and V is TRBV12-3 or TRBV12-4; no clear D gene. CDR3 length: 12 amino acids. The V end was cut by 3 bases, the J end by 4 bases, with 3 bases between.